The clone carrying this T cell receptor (beta chain) was recorded a few times. What it binds is unknown. This specimen comes from a study of post-analysis software for immune sequencing data. The V segment lost 8 bases and the J segment 2 bases; nucleotides outside the gene matches: 5. The CDR3 is made up of 13 amino acids. CDR1 ENHRY and CDR2 SYGVKD come from the germline V gene. Unique-molecular-identifier-tagged TCR beta cDNA libraries were used. TCRdb independently ran MiXCR on the PCR reads; one entry per CDR3 protein. The table shows around 500,000 distinct CDR3 sequences, with around 31% occurring only once. Whole-study findings and limits: Controls had significantly higher normalized Chao1 diversity than multiple sclerosis patients. Roughly 5 TRBV segments occurring more often in patients than controls included TRBV5-6, TRBV5-1 and TRBV20-1.

Input material: blood. This chain links TRBV10-3 with TRBJ2-7, with 8 bases fitting TRBD1. The receptor was isolated from a girl aged 2 to 17 with multiple sclerosis. The CDR3 DNA reads TGTGCCATCGGGACAGGACTACCCTACGAGCAGTACTTC. Translation: CAIGTGLPYEQYF.